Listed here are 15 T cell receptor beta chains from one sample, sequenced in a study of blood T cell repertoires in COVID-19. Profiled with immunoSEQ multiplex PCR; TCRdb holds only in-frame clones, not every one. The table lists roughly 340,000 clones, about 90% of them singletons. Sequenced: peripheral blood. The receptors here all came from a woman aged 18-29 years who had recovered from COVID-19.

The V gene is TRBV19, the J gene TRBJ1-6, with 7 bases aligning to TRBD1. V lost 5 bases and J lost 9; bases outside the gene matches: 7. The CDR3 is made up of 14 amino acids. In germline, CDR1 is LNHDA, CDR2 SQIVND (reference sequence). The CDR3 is CASSPRQGGSPLHF. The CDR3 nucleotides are TGTGCCAGTAGTCCCCGACAGGGAGGTTCACCCCTCCACTTT.

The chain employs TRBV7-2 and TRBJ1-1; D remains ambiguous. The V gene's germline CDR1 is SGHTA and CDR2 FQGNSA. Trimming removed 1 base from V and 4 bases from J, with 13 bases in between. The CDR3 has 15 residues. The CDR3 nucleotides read TGTGCCAGCAGCTTAGACCCGGGAGATGCCACTGAAGCTTTCTTT. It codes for CASSLDPGDATEAFF.

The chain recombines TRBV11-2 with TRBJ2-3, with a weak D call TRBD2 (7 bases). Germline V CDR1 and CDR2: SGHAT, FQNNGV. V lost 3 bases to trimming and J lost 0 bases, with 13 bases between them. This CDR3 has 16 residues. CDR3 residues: CASSLGGRLSTDTQYF. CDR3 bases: TGTGCCAGCAGCTTGGGGGGGCGCCTGAGCACAGATACGCAGTATTTT.

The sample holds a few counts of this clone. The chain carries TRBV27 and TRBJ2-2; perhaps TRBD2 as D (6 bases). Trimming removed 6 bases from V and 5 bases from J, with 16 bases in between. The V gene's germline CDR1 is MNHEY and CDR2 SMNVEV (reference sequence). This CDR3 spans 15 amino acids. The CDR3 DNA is TGTGCCAGCAGATCTCTCGGCGGGGAGACCGGGGAGCTGTTTTTT. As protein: CASRSLGGETGELFF.

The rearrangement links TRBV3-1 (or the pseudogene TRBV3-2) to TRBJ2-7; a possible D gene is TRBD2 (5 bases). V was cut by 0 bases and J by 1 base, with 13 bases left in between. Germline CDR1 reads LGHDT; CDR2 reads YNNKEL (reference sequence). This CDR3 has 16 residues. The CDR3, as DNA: TGTGCCAGCAGCCAAGAGCGCCGGGGATTGTCCTACGAGCAGTACGTC. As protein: CASSQERRGLSYEQYV.

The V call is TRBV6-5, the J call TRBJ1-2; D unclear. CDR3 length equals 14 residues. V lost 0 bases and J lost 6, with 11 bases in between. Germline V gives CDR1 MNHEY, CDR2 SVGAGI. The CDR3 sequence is CASSYSEGGHGYTF. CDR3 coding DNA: TGTGCCAGCAGTTACTCGGAAGGAGGCCATGGCTACACCTTC.

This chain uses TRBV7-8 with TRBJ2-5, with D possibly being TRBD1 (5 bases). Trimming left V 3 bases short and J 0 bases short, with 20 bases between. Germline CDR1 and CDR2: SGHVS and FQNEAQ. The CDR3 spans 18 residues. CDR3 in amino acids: CASSLLRAQNTYQETQYF. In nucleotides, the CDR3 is TGTGCCAGCAGCTTGCTCAGGGCGCAAAACACCTACCAAGAGACCCAGTACTTC. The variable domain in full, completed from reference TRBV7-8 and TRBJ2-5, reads GAGVSQSPRYKVAKRGQDVALRCDPISGHVSLFWYQQALGQGPEFLTYFQNEAQLDKSGLPSDRFFAERPEGSVSTLKIQRTQQEDSAVYLCASSLLRAQNTYQETQYFGPGTRLLVL.

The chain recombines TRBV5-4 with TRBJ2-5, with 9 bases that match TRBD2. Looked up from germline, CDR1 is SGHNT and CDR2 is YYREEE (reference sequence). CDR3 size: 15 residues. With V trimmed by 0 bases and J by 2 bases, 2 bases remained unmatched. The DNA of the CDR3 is TGTGCCAGCAGCTTGGGGACTAGCGCACAAGAGACCCAGTACTTC. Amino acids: CASSLGTSAQETQYF.

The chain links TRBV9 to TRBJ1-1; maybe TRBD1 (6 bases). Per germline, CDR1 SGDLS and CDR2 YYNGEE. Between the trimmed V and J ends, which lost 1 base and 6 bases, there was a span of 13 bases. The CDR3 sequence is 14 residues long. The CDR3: CASSVNLQGSEAFF. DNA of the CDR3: TGTGCCAGCAGCGTAAATTTACAGGGATCTGAAGCTTTCTTT.

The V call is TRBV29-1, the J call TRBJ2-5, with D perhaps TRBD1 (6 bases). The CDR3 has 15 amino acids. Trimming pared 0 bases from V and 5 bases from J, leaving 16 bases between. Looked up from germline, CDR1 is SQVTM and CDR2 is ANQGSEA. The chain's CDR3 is CSVEDLTRGMETQYF. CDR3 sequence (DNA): TGCAGCGTTGAAGATCTTACAAGGGGGATGGAGACCCAGTACTTC.

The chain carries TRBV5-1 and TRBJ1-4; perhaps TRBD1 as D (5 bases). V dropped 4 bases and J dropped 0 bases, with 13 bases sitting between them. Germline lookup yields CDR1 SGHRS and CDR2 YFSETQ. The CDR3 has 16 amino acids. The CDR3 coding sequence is TGCGCCAGCAGCCCGGGGACTTTTGCAACTAATGAAAAACTGTTTTTT. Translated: CASSPGTFATNEKLFF.

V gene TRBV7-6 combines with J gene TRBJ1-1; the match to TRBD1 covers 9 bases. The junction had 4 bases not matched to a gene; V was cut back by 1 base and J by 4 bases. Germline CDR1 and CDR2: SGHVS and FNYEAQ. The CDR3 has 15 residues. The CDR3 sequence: CASSLETGGVTEAFF. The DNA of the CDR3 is TGTGCCAGCAGCTTAGAGACAGGGGGGGTCACTGAAGCTTTCTTT.

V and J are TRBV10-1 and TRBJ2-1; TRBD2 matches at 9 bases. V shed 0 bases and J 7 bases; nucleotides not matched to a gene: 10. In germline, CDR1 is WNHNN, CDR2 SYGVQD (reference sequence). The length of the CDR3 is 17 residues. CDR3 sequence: CASSESVAGGPLNEQFF. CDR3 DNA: TGCGCCAGCAGTGAGTCCGTCGCGGGAGGGCCTTTGAATGAGCAGTTCTTC.

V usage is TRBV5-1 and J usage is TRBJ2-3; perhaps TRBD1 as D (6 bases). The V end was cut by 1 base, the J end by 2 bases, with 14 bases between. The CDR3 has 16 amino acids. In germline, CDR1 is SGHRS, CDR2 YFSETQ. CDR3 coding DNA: TGCGCCAGCAGCTTGAGTGCGACAGGACACACAGATACGCAGTATTTT. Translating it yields CASSLSATGHTDTQYF.

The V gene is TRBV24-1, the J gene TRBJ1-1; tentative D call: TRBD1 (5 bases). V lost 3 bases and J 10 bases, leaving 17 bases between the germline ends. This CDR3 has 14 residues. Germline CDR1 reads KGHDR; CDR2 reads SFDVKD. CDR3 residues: CATSDPPEQVGAFF. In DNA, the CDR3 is TGTGCCACCAGTGATCCCCCTGAACAGGTCGGAGCTTTCTTT.